This TCR beta chain appears in the sequencing data of a study of metastatic and nonmetastatic thyroid tumors. Study details: Repertoires of blood and of tissue (tumor or nodule) from malignant and benign thyroid patients were compared.

The CDR3 has 19 residues. Germline CDR1 and CDR2: SGHAT and FQDESV (reference sequence). V was clipped by 2 bases and J by 5 bases; unmatched bases: 15. Original analysis: A distant-metastasis classifier for papillary thyroid cancer was built using CDR3 differences across clinicopathological groups. TCRdb reanalyzed the PCR reads via MiXCR. The V and J calls were determined by TCRdb, not by the authors. This table holds tens of thousands of clones, about an eighth found once. Comments on this clone: Its antigen is as yet unknown.

Study-level points and caveats: Malignant thyroid tumors reportedly had TCR beta diversity that was significantly higher than in benign nodules, in blood and tumor.

None of the patients had undergone any treatment ahead of thyroid surgery. The sequence came from a female donor with papillary thyroid cancer or a benign thyroid nodule (not recorded which). Some clones in this sample may be carry-over from other donors' samples. The V gene is TRBV11-1, the J gene TRBJ2-2; 9 bases agree with TRBD1. Sequenced input: tumor tissue. CDR3: CASSLFLREQGAHTGELFF. The DNA of the CDR3 is TGTGCCAGCAGCTTATTTTTACGAGAACAGGGGGCGCATACCGGGGAGCTGTTTTTT.